Below, 27 T cell receptor beta chains from the same sample are listed, as sequenced in a study of T cell repertoires and HLA-DP antigens. Generated by immunoSEQ multiplex PCR, the TCRdb table keeps only in-frame clones and is missing some. The sample yields fewer than 95,000 clones, about 89% seen once. Their antigens remain unidentified. The sample comprised CD4+ T cells from PBMCs. The source is a man in his forties or fifties in good health and CMV-seronegative.

This chain joins TRBV6-5 and TRBJ2-1; D is unclear. CDR1 and CDR2 (germline): MNHEY, SVGAGI. The V gene lost 5 bases and the J gene lost 12 bases, with 17 bases spanning the gap. The CDR3 sequence is 13 residues long. In DNA form, the CDR3 reads TGTGCCAGCAGTCCACCCACTCCCACCTTGCAGTTCTTC. It yields the protein CASSPPTPTLQFF.

This clone was seen only a few times. V and J are TRBV5-4 and TRBJ2-3; the match to TRBD2 covers 10 bases. Germline lookup yields CDR1 SGHNT and CDR2 YYREEE (reference sequence). With V trimmed by 6 bases and J by 4 bases, 14 bases remained unmatched. There are 17 residues in the CDR3. Here the CDR3 reads CASTRMGLAGEADTQYF. Here the CDR3 DNA reads TGTGCCAGCACCCGCATGGGGCTAGCGGGAGAGGCAGATACGCAGTATTTT.

This sequence joins TRBV5-1 and TRBJ2-2; 11 bases agree with TRBD2. Germline trimming cut 0 bases from V and 0 bases from J; bases unmatched to any gene: 7. The CDR3 consists of 19 residues. CDR1 is SGHRS and CDR2 is YFSETQ in the germline V gene. The CDR3 DNA sequence: TGCGCCAGCAGCTTGGTTCCAACTAGCGGGGGAGCGAACACCGGGGAGCTGTTTTTT. This translates into CASSLVPTSGGANTGELFF.

The chain is built from TRBV5-4 and TRBJ2-1; 7 bases line up with TRBD2. There are 15 residues in the CDR3. Germline V CDR1 and CDR2: SGHNT, YYREEE (reference sequence). J was trimmed by 0 bases and V by 2 bases; bases with no gene match: 2. CDR3 coding DNA: TGTGCCAGCAGCTTTAGCGGGCTCTCCTACAATGAGCAGTTCTTC. As protein: CASSFSGLSYNEQFF.

This sequence joins TRBV6-6 and TRBJ1-1; 7 bases fit TRBD1. Germline V gene sequence: CDR1 MNHNY, CDR2 SVGAGI (reference sequence). The CDR3 extends over 14 amino acids. V gave up 2 bases and J gave up 11 bases; unmatched junction bases: 11. In DNA, the CDR3 is TGTGCCAGCAGTTACGGAGGGGGCGAGGGTTGGGCTTTCTTT. It is translated as CASSYGGGEGWAFF.

The chain couples TRBV7-3 to TRBJ1-1; D is ambiguous. This CDR3 has 13 residues. V shed 0 bases and J shed 1 base, with 3 bases lying between them. Germline CDR1 reads SGHTA; CDR2 reads FQGTGA. The CDR3 reads CASSLTANTEAFF. The DNA for the CDR3 is TGTGCCAGCAGCTTAACTGCGAACACTGAAGCTTTCTTT. Variable domain in full (rest from reference TRBV7-3 and TRBJ1-1): GAGVSQTPSNKVTEKGKYVELRCDPISGHTALYWYRQSLGQGPEFLIYFQGTGAADDSGLPNDRFFAVRPEGSVSTLKIQRTERGDSAVYLCASSLTANTEAFFGQGTRLTVV.

The rearrangement links TRBV7-2 to TRBJ2-3, with no clear D. CDR3 size: 16 residues. The germline gives CDR1 SGHTA, CDR2 FQGNSA. The V end lost 5 bases, the J end lost 11 bases, and 26 bases lay between the germline ends. CDR3 DNA: TGTGCCAGCAGCGCCCGTGTTGCGGCTAGGAACCAGTGGCAGTATTTT. Protein sequence: CASSARVAARNQWQYF.

This chain links TRBV9 with TRBJ1-5, with 7 nucleotides matching TRBD1. With V trimmed by 3 bases and J by 2 bases, 2 bases remained unmatched. The CDR3 contains 14 residues. Germline CDR1 and CDR2: SGDLS and YYNGEE. The CDR3 loop reads CASSAGTGNQPQHF. The CDR3 DNA reads as TGTGCCAGCAGCGCCGGGACAGGCAATCAGCCCCAGCATTTT.

V gene TRBV19 combines with J gene TRBJ1-4; D call uncertain. The germline gives CDR1 LNHDA, CDR2 SQIVND (reference sequence). V was shortened by 3 bases and J by 6 bases, with 8 bases between the two germline ends. The CDR3 spans 13 residues. The CDR3 sequence is CASSMASYEKLFF. In DNA, the CDR3 is TGTGCCAGTAGTATGGCTTCATATGAAAAACTGTTTTTT.

As regards this clone: The same CDR3 is also encoded by other DNA sequences in this sample. The V gene is TRBV7-9, the J gene TRBJ1-1; D gene uncertain. V was clipped by 1 base and J by 0 bases, with 12 bases between them. CDR3 length: 16 amino acids. Looked up from germline, CDR1 is SEHNR and CDR2 is FQNEAQ (reference sequence). CDR3 nucleotide sequence: TGTGCCAGCAGCTTAGATGGAGGCGGAATGAACACTGAAGCTTTCTTT. Translating gives CASSLDGGGMNTEAFF.

The V and J genes are TRBV25-1 and TRBJ1-2; 8 bases align to TRBD1. Germline loops: CDR1 MGHDK, CDR2 SYGVNS. The CDR3 covers 13 residues. Trimming removed 4 bases from V and 5 bases from J; junction bases left unmatched: 3. The CDR3: CASSARTGYGYTF. DNA for the CDR3: TGTGCCAGCAGTGCCAGGACAGGGTATGGCTACACCTTC.

This clone occurred once. CDR3 loop: CASSLDPPGQFF. DNA for the CDR3: TGTGCCAGCAGCTTAGATCCCCCAGGGCAGTTCTTC. The J gene is TRBJ2-1, the V gene TRBV7-2; D not resolved. CDR1 SGHTA and CDR2 FQGNSA come from the germline V gene. The CDR3 loop spans 12 amino acids. Trimming removed 1 base from V and 12 bases from J, with 10 bases in between.

The rearrangement uses TRBV25-1 and TRBJ1-2, with no clear D. This CDR3 is built from 11 residues. CDR1 and CDR2 from the germline V gene are MGHDK and SYGVNS. Trimming took off 4 bases at V and 2 bases at J, with 2 bases between the two ends. The CDR3 sequence is CASSGNYGYTF. CDR3 in DNA: TGTGCCAGCAGTGGCAACTATGGCTACACCTTC.

V usage is TRBV7-2 and J usage is TRBJ2-7; 7 nucleotides match TRBD2. CDR3 size: 14 residues. V lost 1 base, J lost 4 bases, and 4 bases stayed unmatched. CDR1 is SGHTA and CDR2 is FQGNSA in the germline V gene. CDR3 bases: TGTGCCAGCAGCTTAGGCGGGAGTATTTACGAGCAGTACTTC. Its translation is CASSLGGSIYEQYF. Together with reference TRBV7-2 and TRBJ2-7, the CDR3 gives the full variable domain: GAGVSQSPSNKVTEKGKDVELRCDPISGHTALYWYRQSLGQGLEFLIYFQGNSAPDKSGLPSDRFSAERTGGSVSTLTIQRTQQEDSAVYLCASSLGGSIYEQYFGPGTRLTVT.

The genes are TRBV7-3 and TRBJ2-1; TRBD1 agrees at 7 bases. V shed 0 bases, J shed 10 bases, and the junction held 6 bases outside the gene matches. Per the germline V gene, CDR1 is SGHTA and CDR2 is FQGTGA. This CDR3 has 14 amino acids. This CDR3 reads CASSLTFRTGEQFF. In nucleotides, the CDR3 is TGTGCCAGCAGCTTAACCTTTAGGACAGGCGAGCAGTTCTTC.

The rearrangement links TRBV15 to TRBJ1-1, with TRBD1 matching over 12 bases. The CDR3 extends over 17 amino acids. Germline V gene data show CDR1 as LNHNV and CDR2 as YYDKDF (reference sequence). The ends lost 1 base at V and 2 bases at J; junction bases unmatched: 5. This CDR3 reads CATSRGGTGGGNTEAFF. The CDR3, as DNA: TGTGCCACCAGCAGAGGAGGGACAGGGGGCGGTAACACTGAAGCTTTCTTT.

The chain employs TRBV29-1 and TRBJ2-7; unclear D gene. Looked up from germline, CDR1 is SQVTM and CDR2 is ANQGSEA. V was clipped by 2 bases and J by 7 bases, with 15 bases between them. This CDR3 region has 13 residues. In DNA form, the CDR3 reads TGCAGCGTTGAATGGGCAGCCCTAGGGGAGCAGTACTTC. Translated: CSVEWAALGEQYF.

This chain joins TRBV15 and TRBJ2-1; 7 bases map to TRBD2. V trimming: 7 bases; J trimming: 3 bases; junction bases outside the gene matches: 6. Germline loops: CDR1 LNHNV, CDR2 YYDKDF (reference sequence). The CDR3 covers 14 residues. The CDR3 nucleotides read TGTGCCACCACAGGTCCTAGCGGCTACAATGAGCAGTTCTTC. It encodes CATTGPSGYNEQFF. The variable domain in full, with the rest retrieved from reference TRBV15 and TRBJ2-1, is DAMVIQNPRYQVTQFGKPVTLSCSQTLNHNVMYWYQQKSSQAPKLLFHYYDKDFNNEADTPDNFQSRRPNTSFCFLDIRSPGLGDTAMYLCATTGPSGYNEQFFGPGTRLTVL.

The gene calls are TRBV30 and TRBJ1-2; weak D call: TRBD1 (6 bases). Germline CDR1 and CDR2: GTSNPN and SVGIG (reference sequence). V was pared by 6 bases and J by 4 bases, with 15 bases between. The CDR3 runs 13 residues. The CDR3 loop is CACTRGTGYGYTF. The CDR3 region has the DNA TGTGCCTGTACTAGGGGGACCGGCTATGGCTACACCTTC.

The chain uses TRBV11-2 and TRBJ2-3, with D tentatively TRBD2 (5 bases). The germline V gene encodes CDR1 SGHAT and CDR2 FQNNGV. Trimming shortened V by 2 bases and J by 3 bases, and 12 bases separated the two germline ends. CDR3 size: 15 residues. The CDR3 here is CASSLLLARTDTQYF. The CDR3 DNA sequence: TGTGCCAGCAGCTTACTCCTAGCACGGACAGATACGCAGTATTTT.

V gene TRBV5-8 combines with J gene TRBJ1-5, with 7 bases aligning to TRBD1. Losses at the gene ends were 6 bases for V and 1 base for J; bases not matched to a gene: 4. Germline CDR1 reads SGHTS; CDR2 reads YDEGEE. The CDR3 spans 14 residues. CDR3 sequence: CASTRGGSNQPQHF. The CDR3 DNA reads TGTGCCAGCACCAGGGGGGGCAGCAATCAGCCCCAGCATTTT.

This chain connects TRBV30 to TRBJ1-1; possible D gene TRBD1, 6 bases. The germline V gene has CDR1 GTSNPN and CDR2 SVGIG (reference sequence). The ends were cut back, 3 bases at V and 5 bases at J, with 13 bases in the middle. The CDR3 sequence is 13 residues long. The CDR3 sequence: CAWRGARETEAFF. DNA for the CDR3: TGTGCCTGGAGGGGGGCGCGGGAAACTGAAGCTTTCTTT.

This chain links TRBV6-6 with TRBJ1-1; D remains unclear. The germline V and J ends were trimmed by 6 bases and 4 bases, with 6 bases remaining between them. From germline, CDR1 is MNHNY and CDR2 SVGAGI (reference sequence). The CDR3 loop spans 11 amino acids. The CDR3 here is CASRETTEAFF. Written as DNA, the CDR3 is TGTGCCAGCAGAGAGACCACTGAAGCTTTCTTT.

The rearrangement links TRBV15 to TRBJ1-1, with D perhaps matching TRBD1 (6 bases). Trimming took 1 base from V and 5 from J, leaving 17 bases between them. The CDR3 is 16 amino acids. Germline V gives CDR1 LNHNV, CDR2 YYDKDF (reference sequence). CDR3 in amino acids: CATSRGGGGLGTEAFF. For the CDR3, the DNA is TGTGCCACCAGCAGAGGGGGAGGGGGGCTTGGAACTGAAGCTTTCTTT.

The genes are TRBV7-8 and TRBJ2-3, with TRBD2 as a possible D gene (6 bases). The CDR3 has 16 amino acids. Trimming stripped 0 bases from V and 0 bases from J, with 10 bases between. CDR1 and CDR2 from the germline V gene are SGHVS and FQNEAQ. CDR3 bases: TGTGCCAGCAGCTTAGCGGGCGGGACTAGCACAGATACGCAGTATTTT. The encoded protein is CASSLAGGTSTDTQYF.

This chain connects TRBV27 to TRBJ2-7; TRBD2 might be the D (7 bases). Germline CDR1 is MNHEY and CDR2 is SMNVEV (reference sequence). V lost 2 bases and J lost 1, with 12 bases in between. There are 15 residues in the CDR3. This CDR3 is CASSLRGGPSYEQYF. CDR3 coding DNA: TGTGCCAGCAGTTTAAGGGGGGGGCCATCCTACGAGCAGTACTTC.

The table lists this clone with a count of one. The chain employs TRBV6-1 and TRBJ2-1, with 9 bases matching TRBD1. The V segment lost 7 bases and the J segment 3 bases; nucleotides outside the gene matches: 7. This CDR3 region has 15 residues. Germline loops: CDR1 MNHNS, CDR2 SASEGT. The CDR3 DNA reads as TGTGCCAGCAATATCCGGGACAGGGTCTACAATGAGCAGTTCTTC. Protein sequence: CASNIRDRVYNEQFF.